A single sample is the source of the 21 T cell receptor beta chains below, sequenced in a study of shared clonotypes between healthy human individuals. CD8 cells regarded as naive lacked CD45RO, were positively chosen for CCR7, and omitted terminally differentiated effector memory CD45RA+ cells. The repertoire was sequenced with immunoSEQ multiplex PCR; TCRdb's copy has only in-frame clones and lacks some. The sample has about 2.1 million clones, roughly 95% seen once; the top ten hold over 1.5%. Sequencing was done on a sample of naive CD8+ T cells from PBMCs. The receptor set was obtained from a man in his late teens or twenties in good health. Some clones in this sample may be carry-over from other donors' samples.

Concerning this clone: This sample also contains other DNA sequences that code for the same CDR3. This chain links TRBV30 with TRBJ2-7; D call uncertain. Germline V gene lookup returns CDR1 GTSNPN and CDR2 SVGIG (reference sequence). The CDR3 loop spans 12 amino acids. Trimming took 0 bases from V and 6 from J, leaving 9 bases between them. The CDR3 DNA follows: TGTGCCTGGAGTGTGGGAAGGGTCGAGCAGTACTTC. Its protein is CAWSVGRVEQYF.

The rearrangement uses TRBV13 and TRBJ2-5, with D unclear. The V gene's germline CDR1 is PRHDT and CDR2 FYEKMQ (reference sequence). The CDR3 is 13 amino acids. The V end lost 2 bases, the J end lost 5 bases, and 9 bases lay between the germline ends. This CDR3 is CASSLFSGETQYF. The CDR3 coding sequence is TGTGCCAGCAGCTTATTTAGTGGGGAGACCCAGTACTTC.

The genes are TRBV4-1 and TRBJ2-7; TRBD2 matches 13 bases. Per the germline V gene, CDR1 is MGHRA and CDR2 is YSYEKL. J was trimmed by 6 bases and V by 1 base; bases with no gene match: 3. The CDR3 covers 15 residues. The CDR3 bases are TGCGCCAGCAGCCAAGCCGGACTAGCGGGGGTCGAGCAGTACTTC. Protein sequence: CASSQAGLAGVEQYF.

The gene calls are TRBV6-5 and TRBJ1-2; D unclear. CDR3 length equals 11 residues. Trimming stripped 11 bases from V and 0 bases from J, with 7 bases between. Germline V gene lookup returns CDR1 MNHEY and CDR2 SVGAGI. In nucleotides, the CDR3 is TGTGCCGCACGAGCTAACTATGGCTACACCTTC. This encodes CAARANYGYTF.

The chain links TRBV2 to TRBJ2-1; TRBD2 agrees at 9 bases. V trimming: 6 bases; J trimming: 9 bases; junction bases outside the gene matches: 6. There are 13 residues in the CDR3. Looked up from germline, CDR1 is SNHLY and CDR2 is FYNNEI. CDR3 DNA sequence: TGTGCCAGCAGAACTAAACTAGCGGGTGAGCAGTTCTTC. Translating it yields CASRTKLAGEQFF.

The J gene is TRBJ1-3, the V gene TRBV11-2, with D possibly being TRBD1 (5 bases). The germline gives CDR1 SGHAT, CDR2 FQNNGV. The CDR3 length is 15 residues. V lost 4 bases and J lost 3, with 13 bases in between. CDR3 in amino acids: CASSSLGGFGNTIYF. As DNA, the CDR3 is TGTGCCAGCAGCTCCCTTGGGGGGTTTGGAAACACCATATATTTT. Using reference TRBV11-2 and TRBJ1-3 for the parts outside the CDR3, the full variable domain is EAGVAQSPRYKIIEKRQSVAFWCNPISGHATLYWYQQILGQGPKLLIQFQNNGVVDDSQLPKDRFSAERLKGVDSTLKIQPAKLEDSAVYLCASSSLGGFGNTIYFGEGSWLTVV.

The CDR3 sequence is CSVEGWAASGWSSYNEQFF. For the CDR3, the DNA is TGCAGCGTTGAAGGGTGGGCCGCTAGCGGGTGGAGCTCCTACAATGAGCAGTTCTTC. The chain employs TRBV29-1 and TRBJ2-1, with TRBD2 identical over 8 bases. Germline values: CDR1 SQVTM, CDR2 ANQGSEA. The CDR3 has 19 residues. V lost 1 base to trimming and J lost 0 bases; unmatched junction nucleotides: 14.

The chain carries TRBV10-3 and TRBJ2-1, with 13 bases fitting TRBD2. J lost 9 bases, V lost 10 bases, and 9 bases had no gene match. CDR1 is ENHRY and CDR2 is SYGVKD in the germline V gene. The CDR3 length is 14 residues. The CDR3 coding sequence is TGTGCCACCCAACTAGCGGGAGGGCCGGGTGAGCAGTTCTTC. As protein: CATQLAGGPGEQFF.

V usage is TRBV5-5 and J usage is TRBJ2-2; TRBD1 aligns across 8 bases. There are 17 residues in the CDR3. The V gene end was trimmed by 4 bases and the J gene end by 0 bases; junction bases not matched to a gene: 8. Per germline, CDR1 SGHKS and CDR2 YYEKEE (reference sequence). The CDR3 sequence is CASSGPRDRTNTGELFF. Here the CDR3 DNA reads TGTGCCAGCAGCGGCCCCCGGGACAGGACGAACACCGGGGAGCTGTTTTTT.

The chain combines TRBV13 with TRBJ2-7; 8 nucleotides agree with TRBD1. Trimming removed 5 bases from V and 7 bases from J; junction bases left unmatched: 7. This CDR3 contains 13 residues. Per germline, CDR1 PRHDT and CDR2 FYEKMQ (reference sequence). The chain's CDR3 is CASSRRTGQEQYF. Written as DNA, the CDR3 is TGTGCCAGCAGCCGACGGACAGGGCAAGAGCAGTACTTC.

The chain carries TRBV6-1 and TRBJ2-7; TRBD1 is a possible D gene (5 bases). Per germline, CDR1 MNHNS and CDR2 SASEGT. The CDR3 sequence is 15 residues long. Trimming pared 5 bases from V and 2 bases from J, leaving 16 bases between. Here the CDR3 DNA reads TGTGCCAGCAGTCCGGGCGCAGGGCCAACCTACGAGCAGTACTTC. Amino acid sequence: CASSPGAGPTYEQYF.

In its sample, this clone was seen once. Other DNA variants within this sample encode the same CDR3. This rearrangement joins TRBV11-2 to TRBJ2-7; 8 nucleotides align to TRBD2. V lost 2 bases, J lost 3 bases, and 3 bases stayed unmatched. Germline CDR1 reads SGHAT; CDR2 reads FQNNGV. This CDR3 contains 14 residues. In DNA form, the CDR3 reads TGTGCCAGCAGCTTACTAGCGGGTAGCTACGAGCAGTACTTC. Its translation: CASSLLAGSYEQYF.

This chain joins TRBV30 and TRBJ1-2; D possibly corresponds to TRBD1 (5 bases). The CDR3 extends over 12 amino acids. Germline loops: CDR1 GTSNPN, CDR2 SVGIG (reference sequence). With 4 bases removed from V and 8 bases from J, the gap between germline ends came to 14 bases. CDR3 region: CAWNSGISGYTF. As DNA, the CDR3 is TGTGCCTGGAACTCAGGGATTAGCGGCTACACCTTC.

The rearrangement uses TRBV29-1 and TRBJ1-1; no reliable D call. This CDR3 contains 13 residues. Germline CDR1 reads SQVTM; CDR2 reads ANQGSEA. Trimming removed 6 bases at V and 2 bases at J, with 13 bases between. This chain's CDR3 is CSVHPGDNTEAFF. In nucleotides, the CDR3 is TGCAGCGTCCACCCTGGGGATAACACTGAAGCTTTCTTT.

The V and J genes are TRBV6-6 and TRBJ2-7; 7 bases are shared with TRBD1. Germline V CDR1 and CDR2: MNHNY, SVGAGI (reference sequence). The CDR3 consists of 14 residues. The V segment lost 5 bases and the J segment 4 bases; nucleotides outside the gene matches: 8. In nucleotides, the CDR3 is TGTGCCAGCAGTATACAAGGGGGCCTATACGAGCAGTACTTC. Its translation: CASSIQGGLYEQYF.

Note on this clone: Other DNA sequences in the same sample also yield this CDR3. The chain couples TRBV7-6 to TRBJ2-3; D is undetermined. V dropped 5 bases and J dropped 4 bases, with 7 bases sitting between them. The CDR3 spans 12 residues. Germline CDR1 reads SGHVS; CDR2 reads FNYEAQ. The CDR3 nucleotides are TGTGCCAGCAGCCCCGTAGCAGATACGCAGTATTTT. This codes for CASSPVADTQYF.

The genes are TRBV7-6 and TRBJ2-3; 9 nucleotides match TRBD2. V gave up 5 bases and J gave up 2 bases; unmatched junction bases: 5. Germline CDR1 is SGHVS and CDR2 is FNYEAQ. The CDR3 is made up of 15 amino acids. The CDR3 nucleotides are TGTGCCAGCAGCCGACTAGCGGTGAACACAGATACGCAGTATTTT. It translates to CASSRLAVNTDTQYF.

A remark on this clone: A single base separates this from a much larger clone, so it may be a read error. The chain carries TRBV7-6 and TRBJ2-1, with TRBD2 matching 9 bases. CDR1 is SGHVS, CDR2 FNYEAQ, per germline. The CDR3 has 13 amino acids. The trim removed 5 bases at V and 9 bases at J, leaving 5 bases unmatched. This chain's CDR3 is CASSPGTSSEQFF. CDR3 bases: TGTGCCAGCAGCCCCGGGACTAGCAGTGAGCAGTTCTTC.

The V and J genes are TRBV5-1 and TRBJ1-2; TRBD1 aligns across 10 bases. This CDR3 comprises 18 residues. CDR1 and CDR2 (germline): SGHRS, YFSETQ. J lost 6 bases, V lost 2 bases, and 16 bases had no gene match. The CDR3 sequence is CASSLEPPRRDRGHGYTF. In DNA form, the CDR3 reads TGCGCCAGCAGCTTAGAACCCCCACGGCGGGACAGGGGCCATGGCTACACCTTC.

CDR3 loop: CASSGGLAYATGELFF. CDR3 bases: TGTGCCAGCAGTGGGGGACTAGCGTATGCCACCGGGGAGCTGTTTTTT. The rearrangement uses TRBV27 and TRBJ2-2; 10 bases line up with TRBD2. CDR1 is MNHEY and CDR2 is SMNVEV in the germline V gene (reference sequence). This CDR3 is built from 16 residues. Germline trimming cut 5 bases from V and 4 bases from J; bases unmatched to any gene: 7.

A note on this clone: The same CDR3 can be traced to other DNA sequences in this sample. CDR3 region: CASSLAGGLYNEQFF. The CDR3 DNA reads TGTGCCAGCAGTTTAGCGGGAGGTCTATACAATGAGCAGTTCTTC. V gene TRBV27 combines with J gene TRBJ2-1, with TRBD2 matching 8 bases. The CDR3 extends over 15 amino acids. From germline, CDR1 is MNHEY and CDR2 SMNVEV (reference sequence). V dropped 2 bases and J dropped 4; count of bases not matched to a gene: 4.